The next 16 T cell receptor beta chains were all read from a single sample in a study of T-cell memory formation after mild COVID-19. TCRdb re-called the 5' RACE reads through MiXCR, storing one row per CDR3 protein. The profile shows fewer than 400,000 distinct CDR3 sequences, 10% to 15% of them singletons. Sequenced: PBMCs or a T cell subset sorted from them (not recorded which). Every receptor here comes from a man aged 18-30 years who had mild COVID-19 (a few samples of this study predate the infection). Cell type and time point are not known.

The rearrangement joins TRBV6-5 to TRBJ1-1; 7 bases align to TRBD1. Trimming took 2 bases from V and 4 from J; bases not matched to a gene: 4. CDR1 MNHEY and CDR2 SVGAGI come from the germline V gene. The CDR3 has 14 residues. The CDR3 DNA reads as TGTGCCAGCAGTTACACCAGGGGGGGCACTGAAGCTTTCTTT. This encodes CASSYTRGGTEAFF.

V usage is TRBV4-2 and J usage is TRBJ1-4; the D is unclear. CDR1 and CDR2 from the germline V gene are LGHNA and YNFKEQ. The ends were cut back, 0 bases at V and 6 bases at J, with 11 bases in the middle. This CDR3 comprises 15 residues. CDR3 sequence (DNA): TGTGCCAGCAGCCAAGAAAGCCGTGCGGATGAAAAACTGTTTTTT. The encoded protein is CASSQESRADEKLFF.

At least ten counts were recorded for this clonotype. The J gene is TRBJ2-7, the V gene TRBV12-3 or TRBV12-4; weak D call: TRBD1 (5 bases). The V end was cut by 5 bases, the J end by 3 bases, with 11 bases between. There are 13 residues in the CDR3. The CDR3 reads CASSPGHLYEQYF. CDR3 DNA: TGTGCCAGCAGTCCAGGACACCTCTACGAGCAGTACTTC.

The V call is TRBV5-8, the J call TRBJ2-7, with D perhaps being TRBD1 or TRBD2 (5 bases each). The V gene lost 3 bases and the J gene lost 2 bases, with 12 bases spanning the gap. This CDR3 is built from 14 residues. Germline CDR1 reads SGHTS; CDR2 reads YDEGEE. CDR3 residues: CASSSTLGAYEQYF. The CDR3 DNA reads TGTGCCAGCAGCTCTACTTTGGGGGCCTACGAGCAGTACTTC.

The chain couples TRBV20-1 to TRBJ1-1; D not certain. Trimming shortened V by 0 bases and J by 1 base, and 9 bases separated the two germline ends. This CDR3 is 14 amino acids long. Germline V gene sequence: CDR1 DFQATT, CDR2 SNEGSKA (reference sequence). CDR3 DNA sequence: TGCAGTGCTAGAGATCACGGCAGGAACACTGAAGCTTTCTTT. Residues: CSARDHGRNTEAFF.

Only a few counts were recorded for this clonotype. The chain couples TRBV7-9 to TRBJ2-1; 9 bases fit TRBD2. The germline CDR1 and CDR2 sequences are SEHNR and FQNEAQ (reference sequence). The CDR3 length is 15 residues. J gave up 7 bases and V 3 bases, and 7 bases lay outside the gene matches. The CDR3 spells CASSLGGGARNEQFF. For the CDR3, the DNA is TGTGCCAGCAGCTTGGGCGGGGGGGCCCGAAATGAGCAGTTCTTC.

The rearrangement uses TRBV12-3 or TRBV12-4 and TRBJ2-1; perhaps TRBD1 as D (5 bases). Trimming cost V 6 bases and J 4 bases, with 13 bases left between them. CDR3 length: 14 residues. The CDR3 DNA is TGTGCCAGCAGGCAACAGGAGCAGTACAATGAGCAGTTCTTC. This gives the protein CASRQQEQYNEQFF.

The chain couples TRBV7-9 to TRBJ1-1; the D is unclear. Trimming stripped 10 bases from V and 1 base from J, with 19 bases between. The CDR3 loop spans 15 amino acids. Germline assignment: CDR1 SEHNR and CDR2 FQNEAQ (reference sequence). The CDR3 bases are TGTGCCACCAACCGACCCATGGGAGGGAACACTGAAGCTTTCTTT. Its translation is CATNRPMGGNTEAFF.

This clonotype was observed at least ten times. This chain connects TRBV7-8 to TRBJ2-1; D ambiguous. The CDR3 contains 15 residues. Germline values: CDR1 SGHVS, CDR2 FQNEAQ. V was shortened by 7 bases and J by 2 bases, with 15 bases between the two germline ends. CDR3 amino acids: CASNRGRLTYNEQFF. CDR3 nucleotides: TGTGCCAGCAATAGAGGCAGGCTGACCTACAATGAGCAGTTCTTC.

V gene TRBV7-2 combines with J gene TRBJ2-7, with D unclear. Trimming stripped 5 bases from V and 3 bases from J, with 17 bases between. There are 15 residues in the CDR3. The germline V gene has CDR1 SGHTA and CDR2 FQGNSA. CDR3: CASSEKPPVYYEQYF. The CDR3 nucleotides are TGTGCCAGCAGCGAAAAGCCCCCAGTTTACTACGAGCAGTACTTC.

This clonotype appeared a few times. V gene TRBV7-3 combines with J gene TRBJ1-2; D perhaps matches TRBD1 (5 bases). The germline V gene encodes CDR1 SGHTA and CDR2 FQGTGA. This CDR3 contains 13 residues. V was clipped by 6 bases and J by 7 bases, with 15 bases between them. CDR3 sequence: CASRFDSLSGYTF. For the CDR3, the DNA is TGTGCCAGCAGGTTCGACAGTTTATCTGGCTACACCTTC.

This sequence joins TRBV5-4 and TRBJ2-5; TRBD2 matches 12 bases. After removal of 0 bases from V and 2 bases from J, the junction contained 8 bases not matched to a gene. Germline V lookup: CDR1 SGHNT, CDR2 YYREEE (reference sequence). This CDR3 has 18 residues. CDR3 in amino acids: CASSLGLAGAWGQETQYF. In DNA form, the CDR3 reads TGTGCCAGCAGCTTGGGACTAGCGGGGGCCTGGGGGCAAGAGACCCAGTACTTC.

This clonotype was observed at least ten times. The chain carries TRBV5-1 and TRBJ2-3; 8 bases fit TRBD1. The J segment lost 1 base and the V segment lost 5 bases, leaving 9 bases of the junction unmatched. Germline V gene sequence: CDR1 SGHRS, CDR2 YFSETQ. This CDR3 contains 16 residues. CDR3 sequence reads: CASRSPGGEGTDTQYF. CDR3 DNA: TGCGCCAGCAGATCACCAGGGGGCGAAGGCACAGATACGCAGTATTTT.

The genes are TRBV7-8 and TRBJ2-3, with 8 bases lining up with TRBD1. CDR3 length: 15 amino acids. Per germline, CDR1 SGHVS and CDR2 FQNEAQ. Trimming removed 3 bases from V and 3 bases from J; junction bases left unmatched: 5. This CDR3 reads CASSFSGQGTDTQYF. DNA for the CDR3: TGTGCCAGCAGCTTTTCTGGACAGGGTACAGATACGCAGTATTTT.

A few counts support this clonotype. The DNA for the CDR3 is TGTGCCAGCAGCTTAGTAGGAGGGACGAACACCGGGGAGCTGTTTTTT. This gives the protein CASSLVGGTNTGELFF. V and J are TRBV7-2 and TRBJ2-2, with D tentatively TRBD2 (6 bases). Germline loops: CDR1 SGHTA, CDR2 FQGNSA. This CDR3 spans 16 amino acids. Trimming took 1 base from V and 0 from J, leaving 9 bases between them.

The sample holds a few counts of this clonotype. The rearrangement uses TRBV4-3 and TRBJ2-3, with a possible D match to TRBD1 (6 bases). V lost 5 bases, J lost 6 bases, and 15 bases lay in between. The length of the CDR3 is 14 residues. Germline CDR1 and CDR2: LGHNA and YSLEER. CDR3 sequence reads: CASSEQGRGDTQYF. CDR3 DNA: TGCGCCAGCAGCGAACAGGGTCGCGGGGATACGCAGTATTTT.